The 22 T cell receptor beta chains in this list originate from one sample, sequenced in a study of blood T cell repertoires in COVID-19. The data were produced by immunoSEQ multiplex PCR, yet TCRdb's version contains in-frame clones alone and is incomplete. Of some 170,000 clones in the sample, about four fifths are singletons; the top ten hold approximately 9.1%. The specimen was peripheral blood. These receptors all come from a woman between 65 and 79 years old with acute or convalescent COVID-19.

The V and J genes are TRBV5-1 and TRBJ2-7, with TRBD2 matching 10 bases. Losses at the gene ends were 6 bases for V and 3 bases for J; bases not matched to a gene: 0. CDR3 length equals 12 residues. The germline V gene has CDR1 SGHRS and CDR2 YFSETQ. The CDR3 loop reads CASKREGYEQYF. The CDR3 bases are TGCGCCAGCAAGCGGGAGGGCTACGAGCAGTACTTC.

The chain links TRBV10-3 to TRBJ1-6, with TRBD1 identical over 7 bases. With 4 bases clipped from V and 7 bases from J, the junction kept 7 bases outside the gene matches. The CDR3 loop spans 15 amino acids. Germline CDR1 ENHRY, CDR2 SYGVKD. CDR3 loop: CAISGSGGRNSPLHF. CDR3 bases: TGTGCCATCAGTGGGTCAGGGGGTAGGAATTCACCCCTCCACTTT.

The J gene is TRBJ2-7, the V gene TRBV30; 8 positions match TRBD1. The V gene's germline CDR1 is GTSNPN and CDR2 SVGIG (reference sequence). The CDR3 has 13 residues. Trimming removed 3 bases from V and 2 bases from J; junction bases left unmatched: 3. The DNA for the CDR3 is TGTGCCTGGAGAGGACAGGGCACCTACGAGCAGTACTTC. Translating it yields CAWRGQGTYEQYF.

This chain uses TRBV20-1 with TRBJ1-2; perhaps TRBD1 as D (6 bases). The germline V and J ends were trimmed by 3 bases and 5 bases, with 13 bases remaining between them. Germline loops: CDR1 DFQATT, CDR2 SNEGSKA (reference sequence). The CDR3 length is 13 residues. For the CDR3, the DNA is TGCAGTGCTAGTCCGCCAGGGGTGTATGGCTACACCTTC. Its translation: CSASPPGVYGYTF.

The chain couples TRBV10-3 to TRBJ1-4; the match to TRBD1 covers 9 bases. Per germline, CDR1 ENHRY and CDR2 SYGVKD. CDR3 length equals 15 residues. J was trimmed by 4 bases and V by 8 bases; bases with no gene match: 8. The CDR3 DNA reads as TGTGCCATCCGAACACGGACAGGGGTTAATGAAAAACTGTTTTTT. This encodes CAIRTRTGVNEKLFF.

The chain links TRBV23-1 to TRBJ1-1; D is possibly TRBD1 (5 bases). TRBV23-1 is known as an ORF, though its function is uncertain. This CDR3 comprises 18 residues. V shed 4 bases and J shed 0 bases, with 21 bases lying between them. This CDR3 reads CASSPQANRNTMNTEAFF. The CDR3 DNA sequence: TGCGCCAGCAGTCCCCAAGCTAACAGGAACACCATGAACACTGAAGCTTTCTTT.

The chain recombines TRBV5-1 with TRBJ1-2, with 9 bases matching TRBD1. The CDR3 consists of 13 residues. J gave up 5 bases and V 4 bases, and 3 bases lay outside the gene matches. Looked up from germline, CDR1 is SGHRS and CDR2 is YFSETQ. The CDR3 sequence: CASSPGTGYGYTF. The CDR3 bases are TGCGCCAGCAGCCCGGGGACAGGGTATGGCTACACCTTC.

CDR3 residues: CASSPTGTTYEQFF. The CDR3 DNA follows: TGTGCCAGCAGCCCTACCGGGACTACTTATGAGCAGTTCTTC. The rearrangement links TRBV9 to TRBJ2-1, with 7 bases that match TRBD2. V was clipped by 4 bases and J by 8 bases; unmatched bases: 9. Germline loops: CDR1 SGDLS, CDR2 YYNGEE. CDR3 length: 14 amino acids.

The J gene is TRBJ2-5, the V gene TRBV7-2; the match to TRBD1 covers 9 bases. Germline CDR1 reads SGHTA; CDR2 reads FQGNSA. The CDR3 covers 17 residues. V dropped 1 base and J dropped 4; count of bases not matched to a gene: 10. CDR3 nucleotides: TGTGCCAGCAGCTTAGGTTTTAGGGGGACAGGGTTAGAGACCCAGTACTTC. Its protein is CASSLGFRGTGLETQYF.

The chain couples TRBV30 to TRBJ2-1; D not certain. V lost 1 base to trimming and J lost 9 bases, with 10 bases between them. The CDR3 runs 12 residues. Germline V gene sequence: CDR1 GTSNPN, CDR2 SVGIG (reference sequence). The CDR3 here is CAWSGPPGEQFF. The CDR3 DNA sequence: TGTGCCTGGAGTGGTCCTCCGGGTGAGCAGTTCTTC.

This chain joins TRBV5-1 and TRBJ2-5; possible D gene TRBD2, 6 bases. Germline-derived CDR1 and CDR2 are SGHRS and YFSETQ. V was pared by 3 bases and J by 5 bases, with 14 bases between. There are 14 residues in the CDR3. For the CDR3, the DNA is TGCGCCAGCAGCTCCGGGAGCCAGGTCGAGACCCAGTACTTC. It is translated as CASSSGSQVETQYF.

Here the CDR3 DNA reads TGCAGTGCAGGTGGGGCGGATGGCTACACCTTC. Amino acids: CSAGGADGYTF. The chain carries TRBV20-1 and TRBJ1-2; weak D call: TRBD1 (5 bases). This CDR3 is 11 amino acids long. The germline V gene has CDR1 DFQATT and CDR2 SNEGSKA (reference sequence). Deletions cut 6 bases from V and 6 bases from J, with 11 bases between.

The chain combines TRBV7-2 with TRBJ2-3; 12 bases map to TRBD2. Germline CDR1 and CDR2: SGHTA and FQGNSA. The CDR3 is 15 residues long. With 3 bases clipped from V and 6 bases from J, the junction kept 4 bases outside the gene matches. DNA for the CDR3: TGTGCCAGCAGCTTTCTAGCGGGGGGGGCCGATACGCAGTATTTT. Residues: CASSFLAGGADTQYF.

The rearrangement joins TRBV15 to TRBJ2-2; TRBD1 aligns across 10 bases. The J segment lost 6 bases and the V segment lost 1 base, leaving 5 bases of the junction unmatched. Germline CDR1 LNHNV, CDR2 YYDKDF (reference sequence). The CDR3 runs 16 residues. The CDR3 region is CATSRGGTGEAGELFF. The CDR3 bases are TGTGCCACCAGCAGAGGGGGGACAGGGGAGGCCGGGGAGCTGTTTTTT.

This chain uses TRBV14 with TRBJ1-1; 7 bases map to TRBD1. Losses at the gene ends were 4 bases for V and 7 bases for J; bases not matched to a gene: 12. This CDR3 has 15 residues. From germline, CDR1 is SGHDN and CDR2 FVKESK. This chain's CDR3 is CASSRIDRDLGEAFF. The CDR3, as DNA: TGTGCCAGCAGCCGGATCGACAGGGATTTAGGTGAAGCTTTCTTT. Looking up the rest from reference TRBV14 and TRBJ1-1 gives the full variable domain: EAGVTQFPSHSVIEKGQTVTLRCDPISGHDNLYWYRRVMGKEIKFLLHFVKESKQDESGMPNNRFLAERTGGTYSTLKVQPAELEDSGVYFCASSRIDRDLGEAFFGQGTRLTVV.

The genes are TRBV9 and TRBJ2-1; D may be TRBD2 (6 bases). The CDR3 consists of 15 residues. V lost 3 bases and J lost 0, with 10 bases in between. Looked up from germline, CDR1 is SGDLS and CDR2 is YYNGEE. The CDR3 loop is CASSAQGGSYNEQFF. DNA of the CDR3: TGTGCCAGCAGCGCGCAGGGAGGCTCCTACAATGAGCAGTTCTTC.

The chain carries TRBV28 and TRBJ1-2; the D gene is possibly TRBD1 (6 bases). This CDR3 spans 14 amino acids. The V end was cut by 6 bases, the J end by 3 bases, with 14 bases between. Per germline, CDR1 MDHEN and CDR2 SYDVKM. In DNA form, the CDR3 reads TGTGCCAGCAGGCCGGGGAGGGGGGACTATGGCTACACCTTC. Translating it yields CASRPGRGDYGYTF.

The chain has TRBV5-6 and TRBJ1-6; D not certain. CDR3 length: 16 residues. V was clipped by 7 bases and J by 1 base, with 15 bases between them. Germline lookup yields CDR1 SGHDT and CDR2 YYEEEE. CDR3 DNA sequence: TGTGCCAGCCTGGAAATGGCGGATTCCTATAATTCACCCCTCCACTTT. It is translated as CASLEMADSYNSPLHF.

V is TRBV5-1 and J is TRBJ1-4; 7 positions agree with TRBD1. CDR1 SGHRS and CDR2 YFSETQ come from the germline V gene. The CDR3 consists of 15 residues. V was clipped by 8 bases and J by 5 bases; unmatched bases: 12. The CDR3 DNA reads as TGCGCCAGTAGGCGACGACAGGGCGAAAATGAAAAACTGTTTTTT. Translated, it gives CASRRRQGENEKLFF.

The chain links TRBV5-1 to TRBJ2-5; D may be TRBD2 (7 bases). Germline V gene data show CDR1 as SGHRS and CDR2 as YFSETQ. The CDR3 covers 15 residues. The V end lost 0 bases, the J end lost 4 bases, and 13 bases lay between the germline ends. The CDR3 reads CASSLAGAGAETQYF. CDR3 nucleotides: TGCGCCAGCAGCTTGGCAGGTGCGGGGGCAGAGACCCAGTACTTC.

In this sample, this clone turned up a few times. No conserved phenylalanine or tryptophan is present at the end of the CDR3, so a read error is the likely explanation. The DNA is omitted, as the CDR3 cannot be located on it reliably, and the CDR3 follows TCRdb's listing. J is TRBJ2-4 and V is TRBV20-1; the D call in the table, TRBD1, was not verified against the DNA. CDR1 and CDR2 from the germline V gene are DFQATT and SNEGSKA (reference sequence). The CDR3 totals 11 residues, both ends included. CDR3 sequence reads: CSAPEGQGATS.

V is TRBV6-5 and J is TRBJ1-3; D is possibly TRBD1 (5 bases). This CDR3 is built from 14 residues. Germline V CDR1 and CDR2: MNHEY, SVGAGI. V lost 7 bases to trimming and J lost 1 base, with 11 bases between them. The CDR3 here is CASTQGQSGNTIYF. The CDR3 nucleotides read TGTGCCAGCACCCAGGGTCAATCTGGAAACACCATATATTTT.